The present T cell receptor beta chain was sequenced within a study of glioma-infiltrating T cells after dendritic cell vaccination. Looking at the study overall: Dendritic cell vaccination trial patients had either newly diagnosed or recurrent glioblastoma.

Stated time point: after dendritic cell vaccination, including at tumor progression/relapse. Libraries were prepared by immunoSEQ multiplex PCR; TCRdb keeps only in-frame clonotypes and omits some of them. The table shows about 9,200 clones, with 81% occurring only once. This clone appeared a few times. This receptor was identified in a human donor with glioblastoma. This material consisted of blood, taken after dendritic cell vaccination.

DNA of the CDR3: TGTGCCGGAGGCGGATCAACTAATGAAAAACTGTTTTTT. Its translation: CAGGGSTNEKLFF. The V and J genes are TRBV6-1 and TRBJ1-4; D is unclear. Trimming pared 11 bases from V and 0 bases from J, leaving 10 bases between. The CDR3 is 13 amino acids. Germline CDR1 is MNHNS and CDR2 is SASEGT.